The T cell receptor beta chain under discussion was sequenced for a study of T cell responses to AZD1222 COVID-19 vaccine (dated by TCRdb to about 2021). For context, the study as a whole: A total of 233 trial participants underwent TCR sequencing, of whom 207 received two doses of AZD1222 and about 25 received two doses of the MenACWY control vaccine. Trial participants were enrolled by age into subgroups of 18-55, 56-69 and 70-plus years, and approximately 150, 30 and 60 TCR-sequenced participants, respectively, were included in these subgroups. Results and caveats for the whole study, not just this receptor: The whole spike protein was spanned by vaccine-associated CD4 TCRs, and dominant responses were seen in regions 160-218 and 743-854. In the small 56-69-year group, the increase in depth fell short of significance, most likely because of low power. Only five to seven AZD1222 recipients were SARS-CoV-2 seropositive at baseline, limiting conclusions about previously exposed vaccinees. Participants were mostly white British and included more females than males, and it was suggested by the authors that clonal diversity may have been underestimated. A significant rise in spike-specific TCR breadth and depth was observed after two AZD1222 doses relative to day 0 and relative to MenACWY recipients. No day 14 peak-response samples were available, so repertoires were characterized only after the peak T cell response. Nearly half of unique spike-specific TCRs reportedly recognized epitopes outside regions mutated in the B.1.351 and B.1.1.7 variants.

Explained via the paper, the time point label denotes: about 28 days (+/-7) after the second vaccine dose. AZD1222 recipients with second doses at about 4 weeks or about 12 weeks were pooled, because spike-specific TCR depth and breadth did not differ between schedules. Vaccinee samples came from UK trials COV001 and COV002, including a single-blind randomized controlled phase 2/3 trial of AZD1222 (ChAdOx1 nCoV-19) in healthy adults. For TCRbeta chain sequencing, PBMC samples were collected from trial participants at day 0 and at day 28 after the second dose. The CDR3 regions of human TCRbeta chains were subjected to immunosequencing. The published analysis was carried out like this. Repertoire TCRs were checked for matches against a reference library of SARS-CoV-2-specific TCRs that had been generated using the MIRA antigen-specificity platform. Breadth meant the fraction of unique TCRs that were SARS-CoV-2-associated, whereas depth meant the fraction of total T cells that were SARS-CoV-2-associated. Using the MIRA data, each spike-specific TCR was assigned both to the spike region to which the TCR was reactive and to a CD4 or CD8 class. Log10-transformed breadth and depth values were compared by one-way ANOVA with Sidak's multiple comparisons tests. TCRdb re-hosts the immuneACCESS table, in-frame sequences only. Its copies lack some clones; in the studies checked, an unresolved V gene accounts for under half of them, and the cause for the rest is not known. That table gives V, J and clone size, and the DNA gave D and trimming. The sample table holds about 110,000 clones, of which about 89% were seen once. Together, the top ten hold around 4.4% of the sample.

As regards this clone: This clone's antigen is unknown. There are no base qualities to consult, and no much larger clone falls within one base.

CDR1 and CDR2 were assigned from the germline V gene as LGHNA and YNFKEQ. The V end loses 0 bases and the J end loses 0 bases, and a stretch of 15 bases separates them. The CDR3 measures 19 amino acids from cysteine to phenylalanine. CDR3 DNA only is kept here, 57 bases in frame from base 1. This clonotype originated in an adult who received the AZD1222 COVID-19 vaccine. The starting material was peripheral blood, obtained 28 days after the second AZD1222 dose. The chain couples TRBV4-2 to TRBJ2-6, with the D gene not clear enough to name. The nucleotides read TGTGCCAGCAGCCAAGAGGTTCAGGCTCAATACTCTGGGGCCAACGTCCTGACTTTC. The encoded protein is CASSQEVQAQYSGANVLTF.